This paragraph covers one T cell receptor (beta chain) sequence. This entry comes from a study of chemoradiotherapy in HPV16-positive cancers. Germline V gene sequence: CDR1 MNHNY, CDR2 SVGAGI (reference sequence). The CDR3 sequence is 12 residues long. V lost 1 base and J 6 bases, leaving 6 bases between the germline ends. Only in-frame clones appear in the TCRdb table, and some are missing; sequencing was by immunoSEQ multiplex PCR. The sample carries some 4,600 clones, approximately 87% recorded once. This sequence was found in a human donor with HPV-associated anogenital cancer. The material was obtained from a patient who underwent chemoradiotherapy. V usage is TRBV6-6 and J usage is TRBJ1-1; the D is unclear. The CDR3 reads CASSYLNAEAFF. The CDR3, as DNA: TGTGCCAGCAGTTACTTAAATGCTGAAGCTTTCTTT.